This T cell receptor beta chain appears in the sequencing data of a study of blood T cells in healthy people across ages. Study-level findings and limits: It was the long-lived donors that had more naive CD4+ cells and higher diversity than aged donors.

The CDR3 is made up of 13 amino acids. Germline V CDR1 and CDR2: MNHEY, SMNVEV (reference sequence). The ends were cut back, 6 bases at V and 4 bases at J, with 13 bases in the middle. Concerning this clonotype: Its target is not known.

The authors ran a second PCR of about 7 to 11 cycles using a sample-barcoded 5' primer and a J-beta primer mix. TCRdb ran MiXCR on the 5' RACE reads and lists one entry per CDR3 protein. The sample records about 730,000 distinct CDR3 sequences, 43% being singletons. Source material: blood. This clonotype originated in a woman in her fifties or sixties in good health. This sequence joins TRBV27 and TRBJ2-7, with D perhaps being TRBD1 or TRBD2 (5 bases each). The CDR3 sequence is CASSPGRQYEQYF. Written as DNA, the CDR3 is TGTGCCAGCAGCCCGGGACGCCAGTACGAGCAGTACTTC.